Shown below are 13 T cell receptor beta chains from a single sample sequenced in a study of T cells in Graves' hyperthyroidism and ophthalmopathy (dated by TCRdb to between 2019 and 2020). Library method: multiplex PCR. The reads were generated on an Illumina HiSeq 2000. The TCR beta CDR3 regions were amplified from the RNA transcripts. For the first round of RT-PCR on the TCR CDR3, the HTBI primer set was used together with the Qiagen OneStep RT-PCR kit. Through fastp at Q25 and MiXCR, TCRdb rebuilt clones from the public reads, retaining in-frame beta chains. For every CDR3 protein sequence, its rows merge into one entry that carries the most common genes and DNA. Across this sample there are hundreds of thousands of distinct CDR3 sequences, with 35% to 40% seen only once. The biggest ten clones account for 7% to 10% of the sample. Sequenced material: blood. Receptors originate from a man in his late teens or twenties with Graves' hyperthyroidism.

This clonotype was picked up a small number of times. The genes are TRBV7-3 and TRBJ2-7; D is uncertain. CDR3 length: 14 amino acids. With 3 bases removed from V and 6 bases from J, the gap between germline ends came to 15 bases. Germline CDR1 is SGHTA and CDR2 is FQGTGA. The CDR3 here is CASSFGPQSGEQYF. CDR3 bases: TGTGCCAGCAGCTTCGGACCGCAATCTGGCGAGCAGTACTTC.

As regards this clonotype: Germline is not matched at one junction end, which may reflect a read error. The rearrangement joins TRBV6-4 to TRBJ2-7; 11 bases align to TRBD2. The CDR3 covers 14 residues. Germline V gives CDR1 MRHNA, CDR2 SNTAGT. CDR3: CASSDGLTSGILHF. The CDR3 bases are TGTGCCAGCAGTGATGGGTTGACTAGCGGGATTCTGCACTTC.

Points on this clonotype: A junction end diverges from the germline sequence, so it may reflect a read error. The chain combines TRBV19 with TRBJ2-7, with 10 positions matching TRBD2. Per germline, CDR1 LNHDA and CDR2 SQIVND (reference sequence). The CDR3 loop spans 15 amino acids. The CDR3 DNA sequence: TGTGCCAGTAGACAAGCGGGAGGGCCTCTGGACGAGCAGCACTTC. It yields the protein CASRQAGGPLDEQHF.

This clonotype has ten or more counts. The genes are TRBV5-1 and TRBJ1-1, with D possibly TRBD1 on 5 matching bases. This CDR3 contains 13 residues. Per germline, CDR1 SGHRS and CDR2 YFSETQ. Trimming took 4 bases from V and 2 from J, leaving 9 bases between them. The CDR3 protein is CASSGDGNTEAFF. The CDR3 nucleotides read TGCGCCAGCAGCGGGGACGGTAACACTGAAGCTTTCTTT.

This clonotype was counted ten times or more. This CDR3 is CASSLGLRSHEQYF. The DNA of the CDR3 is TGTGCCAGCAGCTTAGGTCTTCGGAGTCACGAGCAGTACTTC. The V and J genes are TRBV7-6 and TRBJ2-7; D remains ambiguous. The CDR3 is 14 residues long. V lost 1 base and J lost 5, with 12 bases in between. CDR1 and CDR2 from the germline V gene are SGHVS and FNYEAQ.

This clonotype was seen repeatedly, ten times or more. This chain joins TRBV5-5 and TRBJ1-5, with 7 bases fitting TRBD1. The germline gives CDR1 SGHKS, CDR2 YYEKEE (reference sequence). With V trimmed by 1 base and J by 7 bases, 5 bases remained unmatched. This CDR3 spans 14 amino acids. CDR3: CASSLTGVGQPQHF. As DNA, the CDR3 is TGTGCCAGCAGCTTGACAGGGGTTGGGCAGCCCCAGCATTTT.

Note on this clonotype: A much more abundant neighbour one base away suggests this may be a read error. The J gene is TRBJ1-5, the V gene TRBV5-1; no clear D. CDR1 is SGHRS and CDR2 is YFSETQ in the germline V gene. The CDR3 contains 15 residues. CDR3 residues: CASSLDGDSNQPHHF. The CDR3 nucleotides read TGCGCCAGCAGCTTGGACGGGGATAGCAATCAGCCCCACCATTTT. Full variable domain (rest looked up from reference TRBV5-1 and TRBJ1-5): KAGVTQTPRYLIKTRGQQVTLSCSPISGHRSVSWYQQTPGQGLQFLFEYFSETQRNKGNFPGRFSGRQFSNSRSEMNVSTLELGDSALYLCASSLDGDSNQPHHFGDGTRLSIL.

The chain joins TRBV7-9 to TRBJ1-2; 7 nucleotides agree with TRBD1. V shed 5 bases, J shed 6 bases, and the junction held 6 bases outside the gene matches. CDR1 SEHNR and CDR2 FQNEAQ come from the germline V gene (reference sequence). This CDR3 spans 13 amino acids. CDR3 bases: TGTGCCAGCAGCCTCCAGGGGGGCGATGGCTACACCTTC. Its translation is CASSLQGGDGYTF.

This clonotype showed up just a few times. The J gene is TRBJ1-3, the V gene TRBV14; D uncertain. The germline gives CDR1 SGHDN, CDR2 FVKESK. Trimming stripped 6 bases from V and 0 bases from J, with 12 bases between. The CDR3 contains 15 residues. The CDR3 DNA sequence: TGTGCCAGCAGACCAATGGGCAACTCTGGAAACACCATATATTTT. The encoded protein is CASRPMGNSGNTIYF. Looking up the rest from reference TRBV14 and TRBJ1-3 gives the full variable domain: EAGVTQFPSHSVIEKGQTVTLRCDPISGHDNLYWYRRVMGKEIKFLLHFVKESKQDESGMPNNRFLAERTGGTYSTLKVQPAELEDSGVYFCASRPMGNSGNTIYFGEGSWLTVV.

The rearrangement joins TRBV15 to TRBJ1-2; D is unresolved. Trimming stripped 4 bases from V and 4 bases from J, with 10 bases between. The CDR3 length is 13 residues. Germline V gives CDR1 LNHNV, CDR2 YYDKDF (reference sequence). CDR3 DNA sequence: TGTGCCACCAGCATAGACACAGTCTATGGCTACACCTTC. It yields the protein CATSIDTVYGYTF. The whole variable domain, filled in from reference TRBV15 and TRBJ1-2, reads DAMVIQNPRYQVTQFGKPVTLSCSQTLNHNVMYWYQQKSSQAPKLLFHYYDKDFNNEADTPDNFQSRRPNTSFCFLDIRSPGLGDTAMYLCATSIDTVYGYTFGSGTRLTVV.

This clonotype was observed a handful of times. V gene TRBV6-1 combines with J gene TRBJ1-2; TRBD1 is a possible D gene (5 bases). The V gene lost 7 bases and the J gene lost 5 bases, with 17 bases spanning the gap. The CDR3 is 14 amino acids. In germline, CDR1 is MNHNS, CDR2 SASEGT. This chain's CDR3 is CASKGTDPFYGYTF. DNA of the CDR3: TGTGCCAGCAAGGGGACGGATCCGTTTTATGGCTACACCTTC.

On this clonotype itself: One end of the junction does not line up with germline, which may come from a read error. The V call is TRBV19, the J call TRBJ1-2, with D tentatively TRBD1 (5 bases). The length of the CDR3 is 15 residues. Per germline, CDR1 LNHDA and CDR2 SQIVND (reference sequence). CDR3 nucleotides: TGTGCCAGTAGTATGCGGGGCAGGTTCAACTACGGCTACACCTTC. Residues: CASSMRGRFNYGYTF.

This clonotype was recorded at least ten times. The chain uses TRBV9 and TRBJ1-2; D call uncertain. This CDR3 has 8 residues. With 5 bases removed from V and 10 bases from J, the gap between germline ends came to 3 bases. Germline V gene sequence: CDR1 SGDLS, CDR2 YYNGEE. CDR3 loop: CASRPYTF. For the CDR3, the DNA is TGTGCCAGCAGACCCTACACCTTC.